This TCR beta chain appears in the sequencing data of a study of blood T cell repertoires in COVID-19. Germline CDR1 is SGHDN and CDR2 is FVKESK. The V end was cut by 4 bases, the J end by 3 bases, with 7 bases between. There are 12 residues in the CDR3. Repertoires were generated with immunoSEQ multiplex PCR, while TCRdb's copy carries only in-frame clones and drops some. The sample has about 150,000 clones; roughly 83% are singletons. This rearrangement joins TRBV14 to TRBJ2-7, with D perhaps TRBD1 (5 bases). The source material was peripheral blood. This TCR derives from a man aged 18 to 29 with active or convalescent COVID-19. The DNA for the CDR3 is TGTGCCAGCAGCCCCCAGGGCTACGAGCAGTACTTC. It specifies CASSPQGYEQYF.